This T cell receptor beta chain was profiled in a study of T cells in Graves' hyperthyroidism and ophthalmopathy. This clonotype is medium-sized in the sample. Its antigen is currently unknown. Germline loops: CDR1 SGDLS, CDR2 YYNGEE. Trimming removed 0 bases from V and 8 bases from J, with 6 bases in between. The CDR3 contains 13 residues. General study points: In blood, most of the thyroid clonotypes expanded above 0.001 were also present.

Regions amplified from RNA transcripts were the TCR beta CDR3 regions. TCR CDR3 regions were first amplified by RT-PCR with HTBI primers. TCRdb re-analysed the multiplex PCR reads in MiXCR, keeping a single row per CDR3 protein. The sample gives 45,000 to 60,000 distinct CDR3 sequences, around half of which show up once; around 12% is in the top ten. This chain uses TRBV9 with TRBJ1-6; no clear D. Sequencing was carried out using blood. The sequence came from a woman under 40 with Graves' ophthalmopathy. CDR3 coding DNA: TGTGCCAGCAGCGTAGGCTGGGATTCACCCCTCCACTTT. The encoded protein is CASSVGWDSPLHF.